A single sample is the source of the 4 T cell receptor beta chains below, sequenced in a study of cytomegalovirus exposure and HLA in healthy donors. The PCR made use of 60 Vbeta and 13 Jbeta primers. TCRdb's copy holds only in-frame clones and misses some; the assay was immunoSEQ multiplex PCR. The table has 100,000 to 150,000 clones, approximately 80% seen once. The sequencing sample was made of PBMCs. Source of these receptors: a middle-aged woman in good health and CMV-seronegative.

The chain couples TRBV19 to TRBJ1-3; D ambiguous. Germline V gives CDR1 LNHDA, CDR2 SQIVND (reference sequence). The CDR3 has 16 amino acids. The V end lost 4 bases, the J end lost 0 bases, and 13 bases lay between the germline ends. The CDR3 coding sequence is TGTGCCAGTAGTACCAGAGGGCAATTCTCTGGAAACACCATATATTTT. This encodes CASSTRGQFSGNTIYF.

CDR3 sequence (DNA): TGTGCCAGCAGTGAACAGGGGGCGCCCGGGGAGCTGTTTTTT. Protein: CASSEQGAPGELFF. The chain links TRBV6-5 to TRBJ2-2; 9 bases are shared with TRBD1. CDR1 MNHEY and CDR2 SVGAGI come from the germline V gene. The CDR3 totals 14 residues. J was trimmed by 6 bases and V by 5 bases; bases with no gene match: 4.

The CDR3 nucleotides are TGTGCAGGCGAGAACAGCTCCTTAAGAGATACGCAGTATTTT. It specifies CAGENSSLRDTQYF. The rearrangement joins TRBV30 to TRBJ2-3; no clear D gene. This CDR3 region has 14 residues. Looked up from germline, CDR1 is GTSNPN and CDR2 is SVGIG (reference sequence).

V is TRBV7-8 and J is TRBJ2-7; TRBD2 aligns across 8 bases. Germline V gene data show CDR1 as SGHVS and CDR2 as FQNEAQ. CDR3 length equals 16 residues. With 4 bases clipped from V and 7 bases from J, the junction kept 15 bases outside the gene matches. DNA of the CDR3: TGTGCCAGCAGCTGGTGGGGGGGACTAGTAACAGAAGAGCAGTACTTC. Translating gives CASSWWGGLVTEEQYF.